Below, one TCR beta chain is given with its context. Under the authors' procedure: The authors estimated nucleated cell counts from reference gene primer amplification. Libraries were prepared by immunoSEQ multiplex PCR; TCRdb keeps only in-frame clonotypes and omits some of them. The DNA gave D and trimming, while V, J and clone size come from that table. This table holds about 99,000 clones, around 79% found once. The data stem from a study of blood T cell repertoires in COVID-19. Study-level information: Samples came from the United States, Italy and Spain, spanning acute and convalescent COVID-19. PBMCs, B-cell-depleted T cells, or T cells provided the cDNA or gDNA that made up the material.

Germline lookup yields CDR1 SGHTA and CDR2 FQGNSA. The CDR3 length is 16 residues. With V trimmed by 1 base and J by 3 bases, 5 bases remained unmatched. The sequence was obtained from a woman older than 75 with active or convalescent COVID-19. The material sequenced was peripheral blood. The genes are TRBV7-2 and TRBJ2-1, with 8 bases matching TRBD2. CDR3: CASSLDGGRNYNEQFF. CDR3 DNA: TGTGCCAGCAGCTTAGATGGCGGGAGGAACTACAATGAGCAGTTCTTC.